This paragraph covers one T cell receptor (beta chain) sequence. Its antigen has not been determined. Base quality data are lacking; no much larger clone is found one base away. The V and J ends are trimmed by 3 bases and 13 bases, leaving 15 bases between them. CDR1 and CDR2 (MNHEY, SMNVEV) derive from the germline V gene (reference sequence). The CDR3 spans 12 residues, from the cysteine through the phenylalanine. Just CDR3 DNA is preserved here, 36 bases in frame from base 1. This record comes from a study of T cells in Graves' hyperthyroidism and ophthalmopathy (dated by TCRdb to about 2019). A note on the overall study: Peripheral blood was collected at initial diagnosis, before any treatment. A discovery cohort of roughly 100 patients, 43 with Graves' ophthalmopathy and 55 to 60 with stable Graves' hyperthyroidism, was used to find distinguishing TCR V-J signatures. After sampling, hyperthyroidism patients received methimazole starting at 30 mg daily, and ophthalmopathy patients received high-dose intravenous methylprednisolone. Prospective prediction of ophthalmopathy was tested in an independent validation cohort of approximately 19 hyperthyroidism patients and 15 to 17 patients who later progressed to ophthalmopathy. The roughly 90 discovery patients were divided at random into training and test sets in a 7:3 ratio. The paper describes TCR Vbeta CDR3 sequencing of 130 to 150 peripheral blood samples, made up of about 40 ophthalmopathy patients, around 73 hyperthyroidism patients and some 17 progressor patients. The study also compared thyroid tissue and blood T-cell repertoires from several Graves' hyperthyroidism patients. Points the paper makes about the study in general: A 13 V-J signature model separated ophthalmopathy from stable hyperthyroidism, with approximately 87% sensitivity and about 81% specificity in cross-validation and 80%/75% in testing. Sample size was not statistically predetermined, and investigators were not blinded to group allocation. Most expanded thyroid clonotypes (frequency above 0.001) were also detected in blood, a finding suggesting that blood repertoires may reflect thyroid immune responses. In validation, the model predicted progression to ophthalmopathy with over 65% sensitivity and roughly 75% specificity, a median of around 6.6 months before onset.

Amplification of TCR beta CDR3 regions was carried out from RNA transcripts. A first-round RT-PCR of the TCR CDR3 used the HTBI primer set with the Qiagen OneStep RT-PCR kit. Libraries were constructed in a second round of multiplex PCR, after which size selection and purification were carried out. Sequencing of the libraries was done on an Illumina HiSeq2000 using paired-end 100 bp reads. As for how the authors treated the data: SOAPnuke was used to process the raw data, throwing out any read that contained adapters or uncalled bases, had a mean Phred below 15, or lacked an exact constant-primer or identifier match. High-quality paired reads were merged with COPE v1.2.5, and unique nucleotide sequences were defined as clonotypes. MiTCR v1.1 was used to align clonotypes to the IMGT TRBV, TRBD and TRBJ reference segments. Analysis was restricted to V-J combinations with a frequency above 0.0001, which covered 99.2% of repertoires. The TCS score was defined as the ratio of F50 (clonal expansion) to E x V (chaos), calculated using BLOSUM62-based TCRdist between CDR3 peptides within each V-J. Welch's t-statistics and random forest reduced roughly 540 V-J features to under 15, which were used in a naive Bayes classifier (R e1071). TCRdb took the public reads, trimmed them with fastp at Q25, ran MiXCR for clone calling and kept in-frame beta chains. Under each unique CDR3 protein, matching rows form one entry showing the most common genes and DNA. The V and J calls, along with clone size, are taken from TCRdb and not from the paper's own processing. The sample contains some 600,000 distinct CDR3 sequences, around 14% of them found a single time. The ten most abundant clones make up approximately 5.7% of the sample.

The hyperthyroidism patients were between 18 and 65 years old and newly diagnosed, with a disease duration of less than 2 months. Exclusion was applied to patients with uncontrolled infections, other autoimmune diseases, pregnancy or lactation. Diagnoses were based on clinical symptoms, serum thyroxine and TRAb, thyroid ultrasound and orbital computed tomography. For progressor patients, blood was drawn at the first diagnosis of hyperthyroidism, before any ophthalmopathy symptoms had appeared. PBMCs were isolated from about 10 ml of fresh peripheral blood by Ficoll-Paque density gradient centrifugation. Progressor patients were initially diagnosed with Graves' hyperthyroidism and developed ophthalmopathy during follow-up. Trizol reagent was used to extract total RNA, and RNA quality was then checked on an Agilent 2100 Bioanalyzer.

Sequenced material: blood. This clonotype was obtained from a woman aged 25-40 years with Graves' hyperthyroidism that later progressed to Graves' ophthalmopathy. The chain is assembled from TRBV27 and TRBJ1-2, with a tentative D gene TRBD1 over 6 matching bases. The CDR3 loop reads CASSFNNRECTF. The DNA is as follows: TGTGCCAGCAGTTTTAATAACAGGGAATGCACCTTC.